Following are 7 T cell receptor beta chains from one sample sequenced in a study of cytomegalovirus exposure and HLA in healthy donors. The PCR was carried out with 60 Vbeta primers and 13 Jbeta primers. Method: immunoSEQ multiplex PCR; TCRdb's copy keeps in-frame clones and lacks some. The sample lists about 110,000 clones, more than 65% seen once, with roughly 0.87% in the top ten. The sequenced sample was PBMCs. The receptors derive from a woman in her twenties or thirties in good health and CMV-seronegative.

The chain joins TRBV4-2 to TRBJ2-7; TRBD2 might be the D (6 bases). V was shortened by 6 bases and J by 2 bases, with 17 bases between the two germline ends. Germline V CDR1 and CDR2: LGHNA, YNFKEQ. The CDR3 contains 15 residues. The CDR3 nucleotides are TGTGCCAGCAGTCCCCTAGCGACAAATACCTACGAGCAGTACTTC. Translation: CASSPLATNTYEQYF.

The chain is built from TRBV9 and TRBJ2-1; 9 bases line up with TRBD1. This CDR3 is built from 17 residues. Trimming removed 1 base from V and 6 bases from J; junction bases left unmatched: 11. The germline gives CDR1 SGDLS, CDR2 YYNGEE. CDR3 coding DNA: TGTGCCAGCAGCGTAATTACGGGACAGGGTTTTACCAATGAGCAGTTCTTC. It codes for CASSVITGQGFTNEQFF. Filled out from reference TRBV9 and TRBJ2-1, the complete variable domain reads DSGVTQTPKHLITATGQRVTLRCSPRSGDLSVYWYQQSLDQGLQFLIQYYNGEERAKGNILERFSAQQFPDLHSELNLSSLELGDSALYFCASSVITGQGFTNEQFFGPGTRLTVL.

The chain is built from TRBV29-1 and TRBJ1-1, with D possibly matching TRBD1 (6 bases). Germline loops: CDR1 SQVTM, CDR2 ANQGSEA. CDR3 length: 14 residues. V lost 4 bases, J lost 1 base, and 13 bases lay in between. In DNA, the CDR3 is TGCAGCGTTGTGGAATCACAGGGGAACACTGAAGCTTTCTTT. Its protein product is CSVVESQGNTEAFF. The full variable domain, in which reference TRBV29-1 and TRBJ1-1 provide the parts outside the CDR3, is SAVISQKPSRDICQRGTSLTIQCQVDSQVTMMFWYRQQPGQSLTLIATANQGSEATYESGFVIDKFPISRPNLTFSTLTVSNMSPEDSSIYLCSVVESQGNTEAFFGQGTRLTVV.

The chain employs TRBV19 and TRBJ1-5, with TRBD1 as a possible D gene (5 bases). This CDR3 is built from 16 residues. V lost 4 bases, J lost 6 bases, and 19 bases lay in between. Germline CDR1 is LNHDA and CDR2 is SQIVND (reference sequence). CDR3 nucleotide sequence: TGTGCCAGTAGTACCAGACAGATTCTGTCGGGTCAGCCCCAGCATTTT. Its translation: CASSTRQILSGQPQHF.

This clone has just a few counts. The chain employs TRBV6-5 and TRBJ1-1, with TRBD1 matching over 8 bases. With 6 bases clipped from V and 6 bases from J, the junction kept 12 bases outside the gene matches. This CDR3 has 15 amino acids. Germline-derived CDR1 and CDR2 are MNHEY and SVGAGI. CDR3 coding DNA: TGTGCCAGCAGGGGACCCGGGACAGGTTATCCTGAAGCTTTCTTT. It translates to CASRGPGTGYPEAFF.

V is TRBV5-1 and J is TRBJ2-1; D perhaps matches TRBD2 (6 bases). The germline gives CDR1 SGHRS, CDR2 YFSETQ. With 3 bases removed from V and 2 bases from J, the gap between germline ends came to 12 bases. The CDR3 consists of 15 residues. The CDR3 region has the DNA TGCGCCAGCAGCTCCGGGACTTCTACCTACAATGAGCAGTTCTTC. This sequence encodes CASSSGTSTYNEQFF.

The rearrangement uses TRBV11-2 and TRBJ2-5; D is unclear. CDR3 length: 15 residues. With 3 bases removed from V and 4 bases from J, the gap between germline ends came to 15 bases. CDR1 is SGHAT, CDR2 FQNNGV, per germline. The CDR3 DNA reads as TGTGCCAGCAGCTTCACCTCCTCGACTGGAGAGACCCAGTACTTC. This sequence encodes CASSFTSSTGETQYF.